This paragraph covers one T cell receptor beta chain sequence. Clinical symptoms, serum thyroxine and TRAb, thyroid ultrasound and orbital computed tomography were used for the diagnoses. The authors took PBMCs from 10 ml fresh peripheral blood. RNA transcripts yielded amplified TCR beta CDR3 regions. The TCR CDR3 first-round RT-PCR relied on the HTBI primer set. TCRdb reanalysed the multiplex PCR reads using MiXCR and keeps one entry per CDR3 protein. This table has about 640,000 distinct CDR3 sequences, about a fifth appearing once. This sample stems from a study of T cells in Graves' hyperthyroidism and ophthalmopathy. CDR3 length: 18 amino acids. Trimming removed 0 bases at V and 1 base at J, with 14 bases between. Germline CDR1 reads KGHDR; CDR2 reads SFDVKD.

V gene TRBV24-1 combines with J gene TRBJ2-2; D remains ambiguous. The TCR originated in a man younger than 45 with Graves' ophthalmopathy. Sequencing was performed on blood. CDR3 bases: TGTGCCACCAGTGATTTGTCGGGCCCAGAAGGGAACACCGGGGAGCTGTTTTTT. This encodes CATSDLSGPEGNTGELFF.